This T cell receptor beta chain was sequenced for a study of T cells in localized non-small cell lung cancer. Measured with immunoSEQ multiplex PCR; TCRdb has only the in-frame clones, and not every one. Of 70,000 to 80,000 clones listed, around nine tenths are singletons. CDR3 length: 16 residues. Trimming took off 0 bases at V and 4 bases at J, with 14 bases between the two ends. Per the germline V gene, CDR1 is SGHRS and CDR2 is YFSETQ. The TCR was taken from a woman aged 40 to 75 with stage I squamous cell lung carcinoma. The input for sequencing was peripheral blood, taken before any cancer treatment. The rearrangement links TRBV5-1 to TRBJ1-3; D gene unclear. Here the CDR3 DNA reads TGCGCCAGCAGCTTGGGGACGAGTCACAAGGGAAACACCATATATTTT. This translates into CASSLGTSHKGNTIYF.